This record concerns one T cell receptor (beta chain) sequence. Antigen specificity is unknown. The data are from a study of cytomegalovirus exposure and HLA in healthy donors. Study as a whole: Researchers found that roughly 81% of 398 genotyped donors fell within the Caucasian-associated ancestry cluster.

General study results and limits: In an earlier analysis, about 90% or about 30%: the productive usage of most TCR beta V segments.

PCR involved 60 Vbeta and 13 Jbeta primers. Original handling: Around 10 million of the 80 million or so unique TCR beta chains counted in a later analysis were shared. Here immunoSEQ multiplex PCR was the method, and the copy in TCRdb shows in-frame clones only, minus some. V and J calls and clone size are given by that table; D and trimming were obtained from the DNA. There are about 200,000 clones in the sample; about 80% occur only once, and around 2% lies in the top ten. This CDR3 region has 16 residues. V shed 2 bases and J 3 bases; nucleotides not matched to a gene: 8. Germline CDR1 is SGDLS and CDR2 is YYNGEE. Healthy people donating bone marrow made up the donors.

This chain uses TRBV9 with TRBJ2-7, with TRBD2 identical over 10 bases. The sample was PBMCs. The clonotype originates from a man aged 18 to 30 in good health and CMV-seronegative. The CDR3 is CASSVGLAGVNYEQYF. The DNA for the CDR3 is TGTGCCAGCAGCGTGGGTCTAGCGGGAGTGAACTACGAGCAGTACTTC.